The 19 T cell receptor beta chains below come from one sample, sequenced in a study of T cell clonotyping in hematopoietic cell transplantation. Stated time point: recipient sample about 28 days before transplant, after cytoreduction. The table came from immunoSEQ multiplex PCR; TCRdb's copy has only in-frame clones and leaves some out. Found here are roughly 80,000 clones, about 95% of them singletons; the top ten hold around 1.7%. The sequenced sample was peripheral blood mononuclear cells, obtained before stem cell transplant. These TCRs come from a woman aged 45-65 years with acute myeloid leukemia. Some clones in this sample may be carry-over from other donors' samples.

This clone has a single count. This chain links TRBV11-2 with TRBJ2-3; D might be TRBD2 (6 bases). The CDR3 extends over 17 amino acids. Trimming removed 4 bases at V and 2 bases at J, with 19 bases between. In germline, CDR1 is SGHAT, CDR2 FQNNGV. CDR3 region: CASSSGSVGGFTDTQYF. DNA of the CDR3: TGTGCCAGCAGCTCCGGATCTGTGGGAGGCTTCACAGATACGCAGTATTTT. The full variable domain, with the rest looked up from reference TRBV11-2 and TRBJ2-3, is EAGVAQSPRYKIIEKRQSVAFWCNPISGHATLYWYQQILGQGPKLLIQFQNNGVVDDSQLPKDRFSAERLKGVDSTLKIQPAKLEDSAVYLCASSSGSVGGFTDTQYFGPGTRLTVL.

Here the CDR3 DNA reads TGTGCCAGCAGCTCCCGGACAGGGCGCAACTCTGGGGCCAACGTCCTGACTTTC. It codes for CASSSRTGRNSGANVLTF. V gene TRBV9 combines with J gene TRBJ2-6; the match to TRBD1 covers 8 bases. The CDR3 has 18 residues. Germline V lookup: CDR1 SGDLS, CDR2 YYNGEE. Germline trimming cut 4 bases from V and 0 bases from J; bases unmatched to any gene: 9.

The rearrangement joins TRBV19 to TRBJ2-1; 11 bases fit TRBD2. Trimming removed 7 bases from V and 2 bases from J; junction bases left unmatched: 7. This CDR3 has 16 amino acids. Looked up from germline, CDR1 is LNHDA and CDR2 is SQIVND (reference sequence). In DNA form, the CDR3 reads TGTGCCAGTACTGTTAGCGGGGGGGCGACCTACAATGAGCAGTTCTTC. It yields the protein CASTVSGGATYNEQFF.

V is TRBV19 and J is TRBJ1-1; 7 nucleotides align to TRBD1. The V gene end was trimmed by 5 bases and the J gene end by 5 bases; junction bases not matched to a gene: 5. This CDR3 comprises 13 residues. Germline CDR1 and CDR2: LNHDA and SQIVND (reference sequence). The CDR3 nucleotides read TGTGCCAGTAGTTCCGACAGGGAAACTGAAGCTTTCTTT. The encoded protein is CASSSDRETEAFF.

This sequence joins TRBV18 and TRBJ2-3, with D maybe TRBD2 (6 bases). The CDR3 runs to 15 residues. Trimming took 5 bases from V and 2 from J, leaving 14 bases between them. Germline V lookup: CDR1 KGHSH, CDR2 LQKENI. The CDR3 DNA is TGTGCCAGCTCAGAAAGCGGGCGTAACACAGATACGCAGTATTTT. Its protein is CASSESGRNTDTQYF.

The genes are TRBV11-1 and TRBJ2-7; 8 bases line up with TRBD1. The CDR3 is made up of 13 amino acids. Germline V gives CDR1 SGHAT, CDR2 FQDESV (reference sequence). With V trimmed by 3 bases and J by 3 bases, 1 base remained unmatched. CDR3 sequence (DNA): TGTGCCAGCAGCTTTGACAGGGGCTACGAGCAGTACTTC. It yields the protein CASSFDRGYEQYF.

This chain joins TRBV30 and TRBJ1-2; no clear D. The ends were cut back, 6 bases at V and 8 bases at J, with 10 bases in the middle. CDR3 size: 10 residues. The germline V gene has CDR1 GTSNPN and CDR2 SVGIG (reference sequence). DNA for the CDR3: TGTGCCTGTATGGACCCAGGCTACACCTTC. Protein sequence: CACMDPGYTF.

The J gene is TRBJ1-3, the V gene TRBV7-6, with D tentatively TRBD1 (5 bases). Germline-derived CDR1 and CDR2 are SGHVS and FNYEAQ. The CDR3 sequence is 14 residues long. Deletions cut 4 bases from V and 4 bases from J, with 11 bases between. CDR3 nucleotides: TGTGCCAGCAGCTCTTCAGGGACGGGAAACACCATATATTTT. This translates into CASSSSGTGNTIYF.

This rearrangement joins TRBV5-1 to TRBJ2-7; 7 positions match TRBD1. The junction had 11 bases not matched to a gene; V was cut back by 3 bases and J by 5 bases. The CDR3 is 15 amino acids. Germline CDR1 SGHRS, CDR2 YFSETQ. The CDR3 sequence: CASSSTGAHLNEQYF. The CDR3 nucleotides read TGCGCCAGCAGCTCAACAGGGGCCCATCTTAACGAGCAGTACTTC.

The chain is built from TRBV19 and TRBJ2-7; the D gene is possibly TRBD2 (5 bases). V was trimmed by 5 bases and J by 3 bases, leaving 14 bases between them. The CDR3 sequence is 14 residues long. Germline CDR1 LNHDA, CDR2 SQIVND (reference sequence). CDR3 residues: CASSWSGGRYEQYF. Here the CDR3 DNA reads TGTGCCAGTAGTTGGTCAGGCGGGCGCTACGAGCAGTACTTC.

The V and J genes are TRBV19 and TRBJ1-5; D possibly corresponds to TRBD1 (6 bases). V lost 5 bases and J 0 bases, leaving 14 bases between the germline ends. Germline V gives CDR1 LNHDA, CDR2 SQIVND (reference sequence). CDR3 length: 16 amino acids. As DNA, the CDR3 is TGTGCCAGTAGTTCTCCCGGACAGAATAGCAATCAGCCCCAGCATTTT. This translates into CASSSPGQNSNQPQHF.

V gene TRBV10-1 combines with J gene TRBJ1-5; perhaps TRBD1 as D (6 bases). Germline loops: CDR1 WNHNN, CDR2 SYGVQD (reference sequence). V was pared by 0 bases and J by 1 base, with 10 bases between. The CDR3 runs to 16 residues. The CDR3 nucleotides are TGCGCCAGCAGTGAGTCGGACAGTTCGAGCAATCAGCCCCAGCATTTT. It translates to CASSESDSSSNQPQHF.

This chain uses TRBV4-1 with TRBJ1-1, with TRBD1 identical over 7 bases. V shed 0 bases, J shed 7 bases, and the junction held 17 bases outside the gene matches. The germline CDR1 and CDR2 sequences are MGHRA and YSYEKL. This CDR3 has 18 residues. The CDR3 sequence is CASSQDSYRGTKGDEAFF. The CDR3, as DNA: TGCGCCAGCAGCCAAGATTCCTACAGGGGAACTAAGGGTGATGAAGCTTTCTTT.

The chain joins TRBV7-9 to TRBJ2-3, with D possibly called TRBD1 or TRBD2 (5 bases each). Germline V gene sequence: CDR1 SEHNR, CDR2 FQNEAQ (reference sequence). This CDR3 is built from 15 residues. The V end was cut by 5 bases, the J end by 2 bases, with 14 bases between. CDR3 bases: TGTGCCAGCAGCGCCATGGGACGAAACACAGATACGCAGTATTTT. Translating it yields CASSAMGRNTDTQYF.

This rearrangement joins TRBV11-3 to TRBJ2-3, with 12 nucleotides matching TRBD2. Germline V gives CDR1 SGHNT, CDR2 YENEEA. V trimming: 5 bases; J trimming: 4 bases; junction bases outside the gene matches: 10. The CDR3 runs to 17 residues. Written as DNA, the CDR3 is TGTGCCAGCAGCCCGGGACTAGCGGGCACAGCTGCAGATACGCAGTATTTT. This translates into CASSPGLAGTAADTQYF.

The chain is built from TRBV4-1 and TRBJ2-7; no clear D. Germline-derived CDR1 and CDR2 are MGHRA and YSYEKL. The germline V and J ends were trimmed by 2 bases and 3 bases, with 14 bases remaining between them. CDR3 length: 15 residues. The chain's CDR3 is CASSQPDTIFYEQYF. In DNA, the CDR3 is TGCGCCAGCAGCCAACCAGACACGATTTTCTACGAGCAGTACTTC.

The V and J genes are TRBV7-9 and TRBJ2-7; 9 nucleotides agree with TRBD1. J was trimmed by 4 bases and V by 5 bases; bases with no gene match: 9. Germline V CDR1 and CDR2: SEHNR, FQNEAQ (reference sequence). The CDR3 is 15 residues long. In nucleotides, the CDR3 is TGTGCCAGCAGCCCCGGGACAGGGAGGGGGTACGAGCAGTACTTC. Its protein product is CASSPGTGRGYEQYF. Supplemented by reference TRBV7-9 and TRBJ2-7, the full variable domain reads DTGVSQNPRHKITKRGQNVTFRCDPISEHNRLYWYRQTLGQGPEFLTYFQNEAQLEKSRLLSDRFSAERPKGSFSTLEIQRTEQGDSAMYLCASSPGTGRGYEQYFGPGTRLTVT.

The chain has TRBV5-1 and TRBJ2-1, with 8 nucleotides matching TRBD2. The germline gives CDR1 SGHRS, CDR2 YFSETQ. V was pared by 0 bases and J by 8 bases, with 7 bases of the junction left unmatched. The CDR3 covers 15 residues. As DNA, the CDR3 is TGCGCCAGCAGCTTGGAGGGGACTAGAGTCTATGAGCAGTTCTTC. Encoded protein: CASSLEGTRVYEQFF.

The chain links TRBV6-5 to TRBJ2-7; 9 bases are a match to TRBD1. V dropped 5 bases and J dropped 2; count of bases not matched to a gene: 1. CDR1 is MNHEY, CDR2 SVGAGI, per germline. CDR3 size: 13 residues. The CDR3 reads CASSRTGAYEQYF. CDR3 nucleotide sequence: TGTGCCAGCAGTCGGACAGGGGCCTACGAGCAGTACTTC.